There are a few counts of the clone carrying this T cell receptor (beta chain). The sample originates from a study of identical twins. All of the donors were Caucasians in good health. The ends were cut back, 3 bases at V and 9 bases at J, with 17 bases in the middle. Germline V gene sequence: CDR1 MDHEN, CDR2 SYDVKM. This CDR3 has 15 residues. TCRdb ran MiXCR on the 5' RACE reads and lists one entry per CDR3 protein. The sample gives some 900,000 distinct CDR3 sequences, 12% of which show up once; around 1.6% is in the top ten. The same sample was also studied in work on yellow fever vaccine responses in identical twins.

The source of this sequence is a woman younger than 30 in good health. The sample consisted of PBMCs. This chain joins TRBV28 and TRBJ1-4; D is ambiguous. CDR3 nucleotide sequence: TGTGCCAGCAGTTTCGGGAGCCCGTTTCCGAAAAAACTGTTTTTT. This sequence encodes CASSFGSPFPKKLFF.